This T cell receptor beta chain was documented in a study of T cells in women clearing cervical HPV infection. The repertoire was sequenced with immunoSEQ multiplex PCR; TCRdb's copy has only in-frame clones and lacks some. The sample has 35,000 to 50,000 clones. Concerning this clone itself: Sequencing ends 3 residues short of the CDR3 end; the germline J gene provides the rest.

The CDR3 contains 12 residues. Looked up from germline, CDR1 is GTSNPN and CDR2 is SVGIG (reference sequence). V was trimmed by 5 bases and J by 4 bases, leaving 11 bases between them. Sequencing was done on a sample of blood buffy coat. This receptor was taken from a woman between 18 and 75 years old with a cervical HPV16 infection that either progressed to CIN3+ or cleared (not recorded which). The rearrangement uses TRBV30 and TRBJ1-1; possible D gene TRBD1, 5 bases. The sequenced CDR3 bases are TGTGCCTGGTCGGGGGGGGGCACTGAA. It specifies CAWSGGGTE. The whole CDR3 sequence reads CAWSGGGTEAFF.